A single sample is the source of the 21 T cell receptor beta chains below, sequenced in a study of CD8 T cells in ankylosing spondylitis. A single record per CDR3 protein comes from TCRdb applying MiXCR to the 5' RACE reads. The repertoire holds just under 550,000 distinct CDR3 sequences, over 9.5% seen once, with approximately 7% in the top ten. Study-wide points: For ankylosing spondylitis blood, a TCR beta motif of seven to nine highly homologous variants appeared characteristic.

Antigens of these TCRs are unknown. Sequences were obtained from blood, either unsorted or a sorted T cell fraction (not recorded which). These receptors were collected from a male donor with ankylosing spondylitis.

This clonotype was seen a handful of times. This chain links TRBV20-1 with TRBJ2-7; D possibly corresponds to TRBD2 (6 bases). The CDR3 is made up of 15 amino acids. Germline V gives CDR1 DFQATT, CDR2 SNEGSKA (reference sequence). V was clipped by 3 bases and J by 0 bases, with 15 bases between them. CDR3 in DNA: TGCAGTGCTAGTAAGCCGGGACTGAGCTCCTACGAGCAGTACTTC. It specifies CSASKPGLSSYEQYF.

CDR3 amino acids: CASSLGTTTYEQYV. As DNA, the CDR3 is TGTGCCAGCAGCTTAGGGACAACTACGTACGAGCAGTACGTC. The rearrangement uses TRBV13 and TRBJ2-7; the D is unclear. V dropped 0 bases and J dropped 4 bases, with 10 bases sitting between them. Per germline, CDR1 PRHDT and CDR2 FYEKMQ (reference sequence). The CDR3 extends over 14 amino acids.

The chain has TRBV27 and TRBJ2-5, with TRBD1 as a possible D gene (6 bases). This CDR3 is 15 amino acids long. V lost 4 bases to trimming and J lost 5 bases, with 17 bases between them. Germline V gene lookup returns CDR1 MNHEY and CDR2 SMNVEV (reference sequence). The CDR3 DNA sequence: TGTGCCAGCAGTTCCCTCCGGGACAAGAGGGAGACCCAGTACTTC. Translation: CASSSLRDKRETQYF.

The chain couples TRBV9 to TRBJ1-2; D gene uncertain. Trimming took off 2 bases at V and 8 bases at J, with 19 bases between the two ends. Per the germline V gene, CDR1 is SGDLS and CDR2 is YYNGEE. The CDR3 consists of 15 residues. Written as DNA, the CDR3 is TGTGCCAGCAGCGTGGAGTTTGGACCGGGTCGGGGCTACACCTTC. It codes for CASSVEFGPGRGYTF.

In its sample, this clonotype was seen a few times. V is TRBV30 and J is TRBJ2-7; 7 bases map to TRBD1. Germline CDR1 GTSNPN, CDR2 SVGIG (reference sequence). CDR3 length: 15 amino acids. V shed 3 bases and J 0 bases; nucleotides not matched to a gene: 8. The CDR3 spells CAWSTPGTVSYEQYF. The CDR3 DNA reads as TGTGCCTGGAGCACACCGGGGACAGTCTCCTACGAGCAGTACTTC. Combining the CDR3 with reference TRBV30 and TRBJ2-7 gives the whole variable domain SQTIHQWPATLVQPVGSPLSLECTVEGTSNPNLYWYRQAAGRGLQLLFYSVGIGQISSEVPQNLSASRPQDRQFILSSKKLLLSDSGFYLCAWSTPGTVSYEQYFGPGTRLTVT.

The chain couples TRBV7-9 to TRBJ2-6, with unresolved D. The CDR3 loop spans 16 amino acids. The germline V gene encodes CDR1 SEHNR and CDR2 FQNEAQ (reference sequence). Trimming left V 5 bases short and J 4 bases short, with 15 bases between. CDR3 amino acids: CASSTTDPLGANVLTF. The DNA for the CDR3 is TGTGCCAGCAGCACCACCGACCCCCTGGGGGCCAACGTCCTGACTTTC.

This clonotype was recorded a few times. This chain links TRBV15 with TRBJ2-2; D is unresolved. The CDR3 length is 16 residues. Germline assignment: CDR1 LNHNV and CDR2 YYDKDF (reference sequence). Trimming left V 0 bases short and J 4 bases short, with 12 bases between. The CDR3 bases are TGTGCCACCAGCAGAGAGTATGCCGATGGCACCGGGGAGCTGTTTTTT. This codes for CATSREYADGTGELFF.

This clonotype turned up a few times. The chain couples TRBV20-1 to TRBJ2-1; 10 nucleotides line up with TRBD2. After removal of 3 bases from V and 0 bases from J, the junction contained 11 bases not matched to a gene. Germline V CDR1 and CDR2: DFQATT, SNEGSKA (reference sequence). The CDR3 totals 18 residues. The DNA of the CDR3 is TGCAGTGCTAGCGAGAGCGGGAGGGTCCTAAGCTCCTACAATGAGCAGTTCTTC. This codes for CSASESGRVLSSYNEQFF.

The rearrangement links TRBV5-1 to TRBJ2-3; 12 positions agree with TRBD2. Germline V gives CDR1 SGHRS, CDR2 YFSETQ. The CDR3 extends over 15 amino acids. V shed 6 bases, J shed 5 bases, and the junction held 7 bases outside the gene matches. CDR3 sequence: CASTLAGGREDTQYF. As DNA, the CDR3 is TGCGCCAGCACCCTAGCGGGAGGGAGAGAAGATACGCAGTATTTT.

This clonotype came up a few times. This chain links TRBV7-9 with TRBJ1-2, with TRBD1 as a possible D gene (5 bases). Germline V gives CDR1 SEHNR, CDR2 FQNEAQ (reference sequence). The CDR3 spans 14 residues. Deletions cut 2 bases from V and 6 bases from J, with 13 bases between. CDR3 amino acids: CASSLSGNSNGYTF. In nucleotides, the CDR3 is TGTGCCAGCAGCTTATCAGGGAATTCAAATGGCTACACCTTC.

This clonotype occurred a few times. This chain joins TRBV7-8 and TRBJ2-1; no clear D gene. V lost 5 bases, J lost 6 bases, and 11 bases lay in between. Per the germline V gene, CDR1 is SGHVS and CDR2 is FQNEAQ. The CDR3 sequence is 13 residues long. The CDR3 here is CASSHELINEQFF. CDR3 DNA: TGTGCCAGCAGCCACGAACTGATCAATGAGCAGTTCTTC.

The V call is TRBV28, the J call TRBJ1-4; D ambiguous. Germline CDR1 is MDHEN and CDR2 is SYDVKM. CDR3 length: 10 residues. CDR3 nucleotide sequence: TGTGCTTTGGGGAATGAAAAACTGTTTTTT. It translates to CALGNEKLFF. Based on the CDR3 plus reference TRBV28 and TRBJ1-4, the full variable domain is DVKVTQSSRYLVKRTGEKVFLECVQDMDHENMFWYRQDPGLGLRLIYFSYDVKMKEKGDIPEGYSVSREKKERFSLILESASTNQTSMYLCALGNEKLFFGSGTQLSVL.

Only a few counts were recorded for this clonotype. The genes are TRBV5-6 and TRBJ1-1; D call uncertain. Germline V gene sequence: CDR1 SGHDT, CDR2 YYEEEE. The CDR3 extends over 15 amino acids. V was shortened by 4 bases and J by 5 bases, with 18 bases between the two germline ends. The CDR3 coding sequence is TGTGCCAGCAGCGACACCGACATCTTTTCTACTGAAGCTTTCTTT. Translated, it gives CASSDTDIFSTEAFF.

The DNA of the CDR3 is TGTGCCAGCTCACTAACCGGACCCACTGGAGGTTATGGTGAGCAGTTCTTC. The encoded protein is CASSLTGPTGGYGEQFF. The rearrangement joins TRBV18 to TRBJ2-1, with a possible D match to TRBD2 (5 bases). The CDR3 covers 17 residues. The ends were cut back, 4 bases at V and 9 bases at J, with 25 bases in the middle. From germline, CDR1 is KGHSH and CDR2 LQKENI.

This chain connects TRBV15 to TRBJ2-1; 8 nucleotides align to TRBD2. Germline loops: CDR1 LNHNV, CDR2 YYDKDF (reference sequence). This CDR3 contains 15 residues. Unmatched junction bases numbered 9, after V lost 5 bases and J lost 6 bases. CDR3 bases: TGTGCCACCAGCCGAGGGGCGGGAGGTGGCAATGAGCAGTTCTTC. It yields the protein CATSRGAGGGNEQFF.

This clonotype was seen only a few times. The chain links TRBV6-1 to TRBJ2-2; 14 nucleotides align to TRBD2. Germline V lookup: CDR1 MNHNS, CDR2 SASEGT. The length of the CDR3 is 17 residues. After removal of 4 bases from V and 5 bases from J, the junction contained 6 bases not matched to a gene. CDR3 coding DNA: TGTGCCAGCAGTGGCGGGACTAGCGGGAGTGGAACCGGGGAGCTGTTTTTT. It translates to CASSGGTSGSGTGELFF.

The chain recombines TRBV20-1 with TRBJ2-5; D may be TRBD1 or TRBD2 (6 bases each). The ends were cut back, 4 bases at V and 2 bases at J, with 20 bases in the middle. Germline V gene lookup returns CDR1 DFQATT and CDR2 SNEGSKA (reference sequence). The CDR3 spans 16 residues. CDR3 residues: CSANPPGARSQETQYF. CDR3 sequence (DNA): TGCAGTGCTAACCCCCCGGGGGCCCGTAGTCAAGAGACCCAGTACTTC.

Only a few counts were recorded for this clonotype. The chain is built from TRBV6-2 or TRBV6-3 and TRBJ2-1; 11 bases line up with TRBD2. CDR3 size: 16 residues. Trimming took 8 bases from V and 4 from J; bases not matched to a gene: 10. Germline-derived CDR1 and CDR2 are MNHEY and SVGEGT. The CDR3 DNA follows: TGTGCCAGCCACCACGGAGGGACTAGCGGTTACAATGAGCAGTTCTTC. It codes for CASHHGGTSGYNEQFF.

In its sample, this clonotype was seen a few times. The CDR3 region has the DNA TGTGCCAGCAGCTTAGGCCCAGGGAATCCTGGGGCCAACGTCCTGACTTTC. Amino acids: CASSLGPGNPGANVLTF. The rearrangement joins TRBV7-9 to TRBJ2-6; tentative D call: TRBD1 (5 bases). The CDR3 totals 17 residues. The germline gives CDR1 SEHNR, CDR2 FQNEAQ (reference sequence). Trimming took off 1 base at V and 2 bases at J, with 12 bases between the two ends.

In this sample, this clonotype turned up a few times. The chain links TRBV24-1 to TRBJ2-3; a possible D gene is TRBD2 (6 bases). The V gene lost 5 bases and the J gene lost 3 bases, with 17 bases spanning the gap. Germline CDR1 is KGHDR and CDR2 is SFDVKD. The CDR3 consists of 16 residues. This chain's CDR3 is CATSATAGSWTDTQYF. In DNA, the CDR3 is TGTGCCACCAGTGCCACGGCGGGGAGCTGGACAGATACGCAGTATTTT.

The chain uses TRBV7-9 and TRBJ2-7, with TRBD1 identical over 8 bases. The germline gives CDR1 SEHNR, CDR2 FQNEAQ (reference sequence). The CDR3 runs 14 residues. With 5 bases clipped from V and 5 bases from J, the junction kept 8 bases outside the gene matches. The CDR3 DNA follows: TGTGCCAGCAGCCAAGACAGGGGCCCCCACGAGCAGTACTTC. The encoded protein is CASSQDRGPHEQYF.